Below are 8 T cell receptor beta chains sequenced from a single sample in a study of CD8 T cells in ankylosing spondylitis. No antigens are known for them. One entry per CDR3 protein, called by TCRdb with MiXCR from the 5' RACE reads. Among roughly 700,000 distinct CDR3 sequences listed, 19% were seen once. Findings and caveats of the study: Seven or eight highly homologous variants made up a TCR beta motif, and this motif appeared characteristic of ankylosing spondylitis blood.

Sample: blood, either unsorted or a sorted T cell fraction (not recorded which). These receptors all come from a male donor with ankylosing spondylitis.

V gene TRBV7-9 combines with J gene TRBJ2-3; TRBD1 agrees at 10 bases. The length of the CDR3 is 13 residues. The germline CDR1 and CDR2 sequences are SEHNR and FQNEAQ (reference sequence). Unmatched junction bases numbered 1, after V lost 4 bases and J lost 6 bases. CDR3 sequence reads: CASSWGQGDTQYF. The CDR3 nucleotides read TGTGCCAGCAGCTGGGGACAGGGGGATACGCAGTATTTT.

This clonotype was found many times. The chain is built from TRBV7-9 and TRBJ2-7, with D perhaps assigned TRBD1 or TRBD2 (5 bases each). CDR1 is SEHNR and CDR2 is FQNEAQ in the germline V gene (reference sequence). V lost 6 bases and J 3 bases, leaving 21 bases between the germline ends. This CDR3 is 16 amino acids long. The CDR3 loop reads CASRPPIGTGDYEQYF. The DNA for the CDR3 is TGTGCCAGCAGGCCCCCGATTGGGACCGGGGACTACGAGCAGTACTTC. Based on the CDR3 plus reference TRBV7-9 and TRBJ2-7, the full variable domain is DTGVSQNPRHKITKRGQNVTFRCDPISEHNRLYWYRQTLGQGPEFLTYFQNEAQLEKSRLLSDRFSAERPKGSFSTLEIQRTEQGDSAMYLCASRPPIGTGDYEQYFGPGTRLTVT.

The chain carries TRBV29-1 and TRBJ2-3; D remains ambiguous. Per the germline V gene, CDR1 is SQVTM and CDR2 is ANQGSEA. The CDR3 has 14 amino acids. V gave up 3 bases and J gave up 1 base, with 11 bases separating them. The CDR3 here is CSVEALGGTDTQYF. The CDR3 DNA reads TGCAGCGTTGAGGCTCTGGGCGGCACAGATACGCAGTATTTT.

This clonotype was seen more than once but under ten times. The gene calls are TRBV12-3 or TRBV12-4 and TRBJ2-3, with TRBD2 as a possible D gene (5 bases). V was trimmed by 8 bases and J by 1 base, leaving 13 bases between them. There are 14 residues in the CDR3. The chain's CDR3 is CASGVNSGTDTQYF. CDR3 DNA: TGTGCCAGCGGGGTGAATAGCGGCACAGATACGCAGTATTTT.

The chain links TRBV9 to TRBJ2-2; 7 bases map to TRBD1. The CDR3 sequence is 16 residues long. Germline trimming cut 4 bases from V and 3 bases from J; bases unmatched to any gene: 9. The germline gives CDR1 SGDLS, CDR2 YYNGEE. The chain's CDR3 is CASSQRAGGDTGELFF. Written as DNA, the CDR3 is TGTGCCAGCAGCCAGAGGGCAGGGGGAGACACCGGGGAGCTGTTTTTT.

On this clonotype itself: At one boundary the junction diverges from the germline segment, which might be a read error. This chain connects TRBV30 to TRBJ1-3; D unresolved. This CDR3 spans 11 amino acids. Germline values: CDR1 GTSNPN, CDR2 SVGIG (reference sequence). The CDR3 nucleotides are TGTGCCTGGGGGTGGGGAAACGCCATATATTTT. It is translated as CAWGWGNAIYF.

The rearrangement joins TRBV4-1 to TRBJ1-1; D might be TRBD1 (6 bases). Per the germline V gene, CDR1 is MGHRA and CDR2 is YSYEKL. Trimming stripped 0 bases from V and 5 bases from J, with 16 bases between. This CDR3 spans 16 amino acids. The CDR3 DNA follows: TGCGCCAGCAGCCAAGAATTGGGGGCTCGGGGGACTGAAGCTTTCTTT. Protein sequence: CASSQELGARGTEAFF.

V and J are TRBV28 and TRBJ2-3; TRBD2 matches 8 bases. From germline, CDR1 is MDHEN and CDR2 SYDVKM. V gave up 7 bases and J gave up 2 bases; unmatched junction bases: 5. The length of the CDR3 is 14 residues. The CDR3 DNA sequence: TGTGCCAGCATCAACGGGGGGGTCACAGATACGCAGTATTTT. It translates to CASINGGVTDTQYF.